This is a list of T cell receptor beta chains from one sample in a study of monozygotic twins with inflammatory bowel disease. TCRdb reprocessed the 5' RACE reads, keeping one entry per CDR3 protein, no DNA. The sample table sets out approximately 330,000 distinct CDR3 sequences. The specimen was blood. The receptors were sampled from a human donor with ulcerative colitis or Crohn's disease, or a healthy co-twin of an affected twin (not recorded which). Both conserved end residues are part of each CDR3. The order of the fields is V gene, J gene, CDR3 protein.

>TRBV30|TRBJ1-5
CAWSDQGLSNQPQHF
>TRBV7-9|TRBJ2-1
CASSSRLAGVNEQFF
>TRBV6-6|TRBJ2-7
CASSGFDGGYEQYF
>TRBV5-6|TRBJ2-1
CASSFGGQGRNEQFF
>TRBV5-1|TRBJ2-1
CASSSRQGGNEQFF
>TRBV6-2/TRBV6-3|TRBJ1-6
CASSYERMSSYNSPLHF
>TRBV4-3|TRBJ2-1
CASSQLLWLAGDEQFF
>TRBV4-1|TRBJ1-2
CASSQAGTGVNYGYTF
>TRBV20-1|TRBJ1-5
CSARGQGYYSNQPQHF
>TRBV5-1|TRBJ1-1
CASSSTSGVRSTEAFF
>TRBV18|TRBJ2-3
CASSPGQGGVDTQYF
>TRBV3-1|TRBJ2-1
CASSATSGAHNEQFF
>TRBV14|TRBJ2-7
CASSQGVIGLYEQYF
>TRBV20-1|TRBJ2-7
CSAPQGGGNEQYF
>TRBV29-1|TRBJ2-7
CSVEDRSSYEQYF
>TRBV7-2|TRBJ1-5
CASSLVAGNQPQHF
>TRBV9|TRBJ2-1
CASSAFVSAGGDQQFF
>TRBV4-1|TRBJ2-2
CASSQGGLAGGTGELFF
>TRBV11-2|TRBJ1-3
CASSLEVRDRGQSSGNTIYF
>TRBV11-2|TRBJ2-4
CASSSPTRTGVGNIQYF
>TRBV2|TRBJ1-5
CASSRMTGNQPQHF
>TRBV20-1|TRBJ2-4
CSATLPGLRNIQYF
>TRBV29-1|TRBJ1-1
CSVRQGVGMNTEAFF